This T cell receptor (beta chain) was sequenced for a study of CD8 T cells in Susac syndrome. Sequencing of TCR beta was performed on blood CD8+ and CD4+ T cells. Negative isolation yielded the CD8+ and CD4+ T cells, while FACS enriched the TEMRA cells. The RNA input was about 0.5 to 1 ug, and it was reverse transcribed with random hexamers. An immunoSEQ multiplex PCR amplified TCR beta CDR3 over 54 Vbeta and 13 Jbeta. From the immunoSEQ multiplex PCR reads, TCRdb called clonotypes with MiXCR, one entry per CDR3 protein. Of 180,000 or so distinct CDR3 sequences in the sample, about 95% were seen once. Trimming took off 1 base at V and 2 bases at J, with 15 bases between the two ends. The length of the CDR3 is 15 residues. Germline V gene sequence: CDR1 DFQATT, CDR2 SNEGSKA (reference sequence).

Source material: CD4+ T cells from PBMCs. The TCR comes from a human donor with multiple sclerosis. The V and J genes are TRBV20-1 and TRBJ2-7; no clear D. The CDR3 region is CSARATRRATYEQYF. In DNA, the CDR3 is TGCAGTGCTAGAGCCACTCGCCGGGCAACCTACGAGCAGTACTTC.